This T cell receptor beta chain was found in a study of T cells expressing NK-cell markers. Study conclusions and caveats: HCMV specificity of expanded NKG2C+ T cell clones remained unclear.

Points on this clonotype: Its target is not known.

TCRdb reprocessed the 5' RACE reads, keeping one entry per CDR3 protein, no DNA. The table lists fewer than 300,000 distinct CDR3 sequences. The CDR3 consists of 15 residues. Germline V lookup: CDR1 MDHEN, CDR2 SYDVKM. This chain joins TRBV28 and TRBJ1-4; the D call of TRBD1 rests on TCRdb alone, since no DNA is present to check it. The sequenced material came from blood T cells: a sorted CD56 or NKG2C T cell subset, CD4+ or CD8+ T cells, or bulk PBMC T cells (not recorded which). This TCR was sampled from a woman between 18 and 75 years old in good health. CDR3 region: CASSSTGGNDEKLFF.